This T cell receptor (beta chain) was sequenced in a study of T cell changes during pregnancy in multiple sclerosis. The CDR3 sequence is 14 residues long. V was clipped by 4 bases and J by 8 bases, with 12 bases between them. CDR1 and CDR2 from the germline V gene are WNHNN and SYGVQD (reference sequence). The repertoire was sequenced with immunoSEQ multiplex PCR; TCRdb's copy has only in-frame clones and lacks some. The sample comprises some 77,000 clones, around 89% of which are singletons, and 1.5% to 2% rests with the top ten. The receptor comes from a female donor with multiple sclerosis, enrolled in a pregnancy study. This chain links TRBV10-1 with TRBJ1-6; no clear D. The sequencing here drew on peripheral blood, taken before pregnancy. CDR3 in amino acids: CASSATPADSPLHF. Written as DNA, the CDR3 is TGCGCCAGCAGTGCGACCCCCGCGGATTCACCCCTCCACTTT.